This T cell receptor beta chain was observed in a study of T cells after yellow fever vaccination. Generation of TCR cDNA used 5'RACE template switching (which added a universal primer site and UMIs). Via MiXCR, TCRdb re-called the 5' RACE reads, giving one row per CDR3 protein. The sample lists 250,000 to 400,000 distinct CDR3 sequences; 4.1% were seen once. About this clonotype itself: Antigen: not known.

V was pared by 1 base and J by 4 bases, with 10 bases between. This CDR3 region has 14 residues. Germline V lookup: CDR1 LGHDT, CDR2 YNNKEL (reference sequence). General observations from the study: Booster sampling recovered most clones from primary vaccination (around 96% CD4, just over 85% CD8). Peaking faster, on day 5 versus 15, the secondary response was nonetheless weaker.

Here the sequenced sample was PBMCs, taken 5 days after the yellow fever booster vaccination. This chain uses TRBV3-1 with TRBJ1-1; no reliable D call. The clonotype was recovered from a man younger than 35 who received the YFV17D yellow fever vaccine. This CDR3 is CASSQGARRTEAFF. The DNA for the CDR3 is TGTGCCAGCAGCCAAGGGGCCCGGCGCACTGAAGCTTTCTTT.